This is a list of T cell receptor beta chains from one sample in a study of blood T cell repertoires in COVID-19. Profiled with immunoSEQ multiplex PCR; TCRdb holds only in-frame clones, not every one. The top ten clones hold more than 0.85% of a sample with over 85,000 clones, 87% of them seen once. Sequencing input: peripheral blood. The source is a human donor in a cohort sampled during active COVID-19. The CDR3 runs from the conserved cysteine through the conserved F or W.

TRBV29-1,TRBJ2-5,CSVDKGLAGETQYF
TRBV24-1,TRBJ2-6,CATSDPIGVAGANVLTF
TRBV19,TRBJ1-5,CASNAGNQPQHF
TRBV20-1,TRBJ2-2,CSASGGYTGELFF
TRBV30,TRBJ1-6,CAFRENSYNSPLHF
TRBV4-1,TRBJ1-1,CASSLEGGTEAFF
TRBV29-1,TRBJ1-1,CSVLLSEAFF
TRBV9,TRBJ2-3,CASSLLAGGPHTQYF
TRBV20-1,TRBJ2-7,CSAREDREQYF
TRBV6-6,TRBJ2-5,CASSPWGREGPETQYF
TRBV7-3,TRBJ2-1,CASSRTSAKDNEQFF
TRBV7-6,TRBJ1-5,CASSLGTGEGQPQHF
TRBV4-1,TRBJ2-4,CASSQGRAQGAYPAKNIQYF
TRBV15,TRBJ2-2,CATSRDRTGSTGELFF
TRBV29-1,TRBJ2-7,CSVEDRDYEQYF
TRBV2,TRBJ2-5,CASSPGETQYF
TRBV5-1,TRBJ1-6,CASSLGGSNSPLHF
TRBV5-6,TRBJ2-7,CASSFPGQGYEQYF
TRBV27,TRBJ2-1,CASSPPGLAVNEQFF
TRBV4-1,TRBJ2-2,CASSQVIPAGKGPGELFF
TRBV9,TRBJ1-4,CASSVVPGANEKLFF
TRBV18,TRBJ2-1,CASSPPSGSSYNEQFF
TRBV19,TRBJ2-6,CASSTPFDSSGANVLTF
TRBV23-1,TRBJ1-1,CASSQAEHYTEAFF
TRBV6-6,TRBJ1-3,CAGSLSFGTGAGNTIYF
TRBV25-1,TRBJ2-3,CASSGEAGDSTDTQYF
TRBV5-1,TRBJ2-2,CASSLGTNKAGELFF
TRBV19,TRBJ2-1,CASSIGRGRAEDEQFF
TRBV19,TRBJ2-7,CASKASGFYEQYF
TRBV2,TRBJ1-5,CASSEEGTGPRPQHF
TRBV18,TRBJ2-1,CASPGPGGATGNEQFF
TRBV12-3/TRBV12-4,TRBJ1-4,CASSWGANEKLFF
TRBV5-4,TRBJ2-7,CASSLGETASYEQYF
TRBV10-3,TRBJ1-1,CAIETWELPGQGVEAFF
TRBV18,TRBJ2-1,CASSPDGAAGEQFF
TRBV28,TRBJ1-3,CASSLVGGTIYF
TRBV4-1,TRBJ1-2,CASSRGTGAANYGYTF
TRBV7-2,TRBJ2-2,CASSSREHNTGELFF
TRBV9,TRBJ2-1,CASSLLTGNNEQFF
TRBV3-1/TRBV3-2,TRBJ2-3,CASSQGNGVRTDTQYF
TRBV6-5,TRBJ2-1,CASSYRRDRGSGEQFF
TRBV19,TRBJ2-2,CASTSGRANTGELFF